This T cell receptor beta chain appears in the sequencing data of a study of shared clonotypes between healthy human individuals (TCRdb year 2020). For context, the study as a whole: A couple of women and three men aged 18 to 49 years were included in the cohort. Between about 0.9 and 10 billion PBMCs per donor were obtained by leukapheresis. For each donor, three plates each were used for CD4 naive and CD4 memory, two plates were used for CD8 naive, and one plate was used for CD8 memory. Libraries were prepared and TCR repertoires were sequenced by different laboratories using diverse techniques, in order to increase sequencing depth and limit assay-specific biases. Blood TCR repertoires of five healthy adults were deeply sequenced to estimate repertoire size and the extent of clonotype sharing between individuals.

V is shortened by 0 bases, J by 4 bases, and the region joining them spans 12 bases. Sequences MNHEY (CDR1) and SVGAGI (CDR2) are obtained from the germline V gene. The CDR3 runs 15 residues from the cysteine to the phenylalanine. Here the CDR3 DNA is all that survives: 45 bases in frame from base 1. Healthy HIV-negative adults with no recently reported acute infections or vaccinations were included as donors. Only Caucasian adults living in Nashville, Tennessee, USA were represented among the donors. CD4+ T cells were enriched by magnetic negative selection; naive cells were then positively selected on CD45RA, and the negative fraction formed the memory subset. Blood was obtained by leukapheresis, after which PBMCs were separated by Ficoll-Histopaque density gradient centrifugation and cryopreserved in liquid nitrogen vapor phase. Analytical flow cytometry was used to check the purity and quantity of each magnetically sorted T cell population. Genomic DNA was isolated from each sorted fraction and quantified by UV absorbance on a Nanodrop 2000c.

Overall results and qualifications from the work: Because the study included only a small number of donors, the genetic and exposure-history diversity represented was limited. Pairwise subsampling led to the expectation that sequencing depth would affect the degree of clonotype sharing among donors. Compared with non-shared clonotypes, clonotypes shared by all four sorted-subset donors had higher generation probabilities. Sampling was limited to blood, and TCR repertoires in tissue likely differ from TCR repertoires in blood. Sharing across a few donors was observed for around 4.8% of naive CD4, less than 4% of naive CD8, 2% to 2.5% of memory CD4, and approximately 0.41% of memory CD8 clonotypes. Incomplete sequencing was indicated by rarefaction of sorted-subset datasets, despite the large sequencing depth. Naive subsets generally had larger estimated clonotype richness than memory subsets did.

This clone was observed a few times. Its antigen specificity is not known. Base qualities are not recorded, but no much larger clone differs from it by a single base. TCR CDR3 regions were amplified from genomic DNA by multiplex PCR using the deep immunoSEQ assay. For each cell subset, the extracted genomic DNA was distributed evenly across all wells of several immunoSEQ 96-well plates, and each plate served as one replicate. For sorted subsets, about 200 ng genomic DNA, equal to 25,000 to 35,000 T cell genomes, was loaded into each replicate PCR. Purified libraries were quantified with a Qubit 3.0 fluorometer, sized on a Bioanalyzer 2100, and re-quantified with the KAPA Library Quantification kit. Each immunoSEQ 96-well plate was sequenced on its own single-read 150-cycle Illumina NextSeq 550 flow cell. For the original study's pipeline: Because the immunoSEQ output included only junctional sequences and no quality scores, the filtering could not be the same as the filtering used for full-length reads. To assign V/J genes and CDR3, sequences were annotated against IMGT germline references using PyIR, a Python wrapper for IgBLAST v1.9. Any read was removed if the V/J assignment was weak (E-value above 1e-6), the CDR3 was missing, or the read contained stop codons, out-of-frame junctions, or ambiguous translated residues. V3J clonotypes were defined by identical inferred V gene, J gene, and CDR3 amino acid sequence. The percentage overlap between two repertoires was calculated by dividing the number of shared unique clonotypes by the size of the smaller repertoire. RTK rarefaction, the Chao1 estimator, and Recon v2.1 estimates of unobserved clonotypes were used to assess repertoire richness. Generation probabilities were computed with OLGA for all TCRbeta clonotypes obtained by the gDNA method from four donors. TCRdb holds this immuneACCESS table with in-frame rearrangements only. Some clones are missing; in checked studies, unresolved V genes explain under half, and the rest has no known cause. V and J calls and clone size are those listed in that table; D and trimming were worked out from the DNA. The sample yields roughly 1,100,000 clones; under 80% were counted once. The ten biggest clones cover approximately 1.5% of the sample.

The chain is encoded by TRBV6-5 joined to TRBJ2-5; no D gene call is confident. The sequencing sample was made of memory CD4+ T cells sorted from blood. What this sample's cell subset or site label stands for: CD45RA-negative fraction. This TCR was sampled from a man aged 18 to 29 in good health. The CDR3 reads CASSYSNAVSETQYF. DNA sequence: TGTGCCAGCAGTTACTCGAACGCGGTTTCAGAGACCCAGTACTTC.